This T cell receptor beta chain was recovered during a study of liver allograft versus peripheral blood T cells. Study-wide background: Transplanted livers held T cell receptor repertoires, and these were compared with repertoires in recipients' peripheral blood.

TCRdb analysed the reads with MiXCR anew, one entry per CDR3 protein. The sample lists about 7,800 distinct CDR3 sequences, approximately 15% occurring once. Findings of the study overall: Liver allografts reportedly held T cell receptor repertoires unlike those in peripheral blood.

In germline, CDR1 is MNHNS, CDR2 SASEGT. The CDR3 totals 12 residues. V was pared by 5 bases and J by 10 bases, with 7 bases of the junction left unmatched. On this clonotype: Its specificity is unknown. A much bigger clone sits one base away, suggesting this may be a read error.

The chain links TRBV6-1 to TRBJ1-1; TRBD1 matches 7 bases. This TCR derives from a human patient who had a liver transplant. Among the T cells, some may be from the graft donor. DNA for the CDR3: TGTGCCAGCAGTCCACAGGGGAAGGTAGCTTTCTTT. As protein: CASSPQGKVAFF.